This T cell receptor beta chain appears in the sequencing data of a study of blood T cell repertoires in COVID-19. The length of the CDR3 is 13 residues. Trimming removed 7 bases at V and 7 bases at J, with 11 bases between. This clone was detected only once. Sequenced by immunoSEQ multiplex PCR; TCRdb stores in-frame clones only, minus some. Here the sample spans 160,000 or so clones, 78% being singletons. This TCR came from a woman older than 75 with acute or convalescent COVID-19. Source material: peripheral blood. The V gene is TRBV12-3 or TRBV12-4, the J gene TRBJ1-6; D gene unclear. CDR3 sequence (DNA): TGTGCCAGCACTCCTGAGGCCAATTCACCCCTCCACTTT. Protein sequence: CASTPEANSPLHF.